The sequence of this T cell receptor (beta chain) was determined in a study of siplizumab effects on memory and regulatory T cells. The study, taken as a whole, reports: Alloreactive sequences traceable to unstimulated CD4+ memory cells were significantly reduced by siplizumab.

Sequencing used immunoSEQ multiplex PCR; TCRdb keeps in-frame clones, though not all of them. The sample records about 91,000 clones, over 95% being singletons. The germline V gene encodes CDR1 KGHSH and CDR2 LQKENI. This CDR3 spans 14 amino acids. Trimming cost V 1 base and J 0 bases, with 7 bases left between them. A note on this clone: Antigen: not known.

The source material was naive CD4+ T cells sorted from blood. This chain joins TRBV18 and TRBJ2-7; D gene unclear. This TCR came from a human donor in good health. CDR3 in amino acids: CASSPLGNSYEQYF. In DNA form, the CDR3 reads TGTGCCAGCTCACCACTTGGGAACTCCTACGAGCAGTACTTC.